These 14 T cell receptor beta chains came from one sample sequenced in a study of blood T cell repertoires in COVID-19. Here immunoSEQ multiplex PCR was the method, and the copy in TCRdb shows in-frame clones only, minus some. The data hold some 110,000 clones, with more than 75% observed a single time. Sequencing used peripheral blood. The receptors come from a man between 40 and 49 years old with acute or convalescent COVID-19.

This chain links TRBV9 with TRBJ2-7, with 14 bases matching TRBD2. Germline assignment: CDR1 SGDLS and CDR2 YYNGEE. The junction had 3 bases not matched to a gene; V was cut back by 1 base and J by 6 bases. The CDR3 spans 15 residues. CDR3: CASSVRGLAGAEQYF. CDR3 nucleotide sequence: TGTGCCAGCAGCGTAAGGGGACTAGCGGGAGCCGAGCAGTACTTC.

The rearrangement links TRBV10-3 to TRBJ2-5, with D unresolved. The CDR3 loop spans 12 amino acids. With 4 bases removed from V and 0 bases from J, the gap between germline ends came to 3 bases. CDR1 and CDR2 from the germline V gene are ENHRY and SYGVKD. CDR3 protein: CAISVNQETQYF. CDR3 DNA sequence: TGTGCCATCAGTGTAAACCAAGAGACCCAGTACTTC.

The rearrangement links TRBV19 to TRBJ2-2; 7 nucleotides match TRBD2. Germline CDR1 is LNHDA and CDR2 is SQIVND (reference sequence). The V segment lost 10 bases and the J segment 1 base; nucleotides outside the gene matches: 9. The CDR3 loop spans 15 amino acids. The CDR3 bases are TGTGCCACCCGACCGGGCGGGAGGAACACCGGGGAGCTGTTTTTT. Translation: CATRPGGRNTGELFF.

The chain couples TRBV23-1 to TRBJ1-2; a weak D match, TRBD1 (5 bases). TRBV23-1 falls under the ORF class, with uncertain function. Trimming removed 3 bases from V and 8 bases from J, with 13 bases in between. The CDR3 covers 13 residues. The CDR3 nucleotides are TGCGCCAGCAGTCAGACTCAGGGAGGGGGCTACACCTTC. As protein: CASSQTQGGGYTF.

The gene calls are TRBV12-3 or TRBV12-4 and TRBJ2-5; a weak D match, TRBD2 (5 bases). V gave up 3 bases and J gave up 3 bases, with 8 bases separating them. The CDR3 has 13 residues. The CDR3 DNA follows: TGTGCCAGCAGTTTTGTGGGAGAAGAGACCCAGTACTTC. Translating gives CASSFVGEETQYF.

In its sample, this clone was seen once. The CDR3 DNA follows: TGTGCCAGCAGCAAACCTAATCAGCCCCAGCATTTT. Encoded protein: CASSKPNQPQHF. The chain carries TRBV21-1 and TRBJ1-5. TRBV21-1 is annotated as a pseudogene. The CDR3 runs 12 residues.

The genes are TRBV11-3 and TRBJ2-1; TRBD1 aligns across 8 bases. This CDR3 has 17 amino acids. CDR1 SGHNT and CDR2 YENEEA come from the germline V gene. J lost 6 bases, V lost 0 bases, and 10 bases had no gene match. CDR3 in amino acids: CASSLDLGGQGLNEQFF. The CDR3 bases are TGTGCCAGCAGCTTAGATCTGGGAGGACAGGGTCTCAATGAGCAGTTCTTC.

The chain carries TRBV12-5 and TRBJ1-5; a possible D gene is TRBD1 (6 bases). The CDR3 has 14 residues. Germline V lookup: CDR1 LGHNT, CDR2 FRNRAP. Trimming shortened V by 6 bases and J by 5 bases, and 14 bases separated the two germline ends. CDR3 in DNA: TGTGCTAGTGGCCCACAGGGAGGGGATCAGCCCCAGCATTTT. Its translation is CASGPQGGDQPQHF.

The chain carries TRBV24-1 and TRBJ2-1, with 14 bases lining up with TRBD2. Losses at the gene ends were 3 bases for V and 2 bases for J; bases not matched to a gene: 8. Germline CDR1 and CDR2: KGHDR and SFDVKD. The CDR3 loop spans 19 amino acids. This chain's CDR3 is CATSDRLAGGRTAYNEQFF. The CDR3 coding sequence is TGTGCCACCAGTGATAGACTAGCGGGAGGGAGAACGGCCTACAATGAGCAGTTCTTC.

In its sample, this clone was seen a few times. The rearrangement joins TRBV5-1 to TRBJ2-2; 11 bases agree with TRBD2. CDR3 size: 16 residues. J lost 2 bases, V lost 4 bases, and 4 bases had no gene match. Germline CDR1 is SGHRS and CDR2 is YFSETQ. The CDR3 region is CASSAGLAANTGELFF. The CDR3 nucleotides are TGCGCCAGCAGCGCGGGACTAGCGGCAAACACCGGGGAGCTGTTTTTT.

This chain uses TRBV5-1 with TRBJ1-6, with 7 bases identical to TRBD1. The germline gives CDR1 SGHRS, CDR2 YFSETQ. The CDR3 is 15 residues long. With 5 bases clipped from V and 7 bases from J, the junction kept 9 bases outside the gene matches. The CDR3 nucleotides are TGCGCCAGCAGTCCAAGACAGGGTGGCAATTCACCCCTCCACTTT. This encodes CASSPRQGGNSPLHF.

The chain couples TRBV27 to TRBJ1-2, with TRBD1 as a possible D gene (6 bases). Germline CDR1 reads MNHEY; CDR2 reads SMNVEV (reference sequence). The length of the CDR3 is 13 residues. The V and J ends lost 5 bases and 4 bases respectively, with 11 bases between them. In DNA form, the CDR3 reads TGTGCCAGCAGTCCCAGGGGTGGCTATGGCTACACCTTC. Translating gives CASSPRGGYGYTF.

The chain has TRBV5-1 and TRBJ2-2; D might be TRBD2 (6 bases). Between the trimmed V and J ends, which lost 0 bases and 5 bases, there was a span of 14 bases. The CDR3 runs 16 residues. Germline-derived CDR1 and CDR2 are SGHRS and YFSETQ. CDR3 amino acids: CASSLAGGGQTGELFF. The CDR3 bases are TGCGCCAGCAGCTTGGCTGGCGGAGGGCAGACCGGGGAGCTGTTTTTT.

About this clone itself: The junction departs from germline at one end; a sequencing error may be responsible. This chain connects TRBV7-7 to TRBJ2-3, with D perhaps matching TRBD2 (5 bases). Germline V gene sequence: CDR1 SSHAT, CDR2 FNYEAQ (reference sequence). This CDR3 region has 13 residues. The CDR3 region is CASSLRLEGTQYF. The CDR3 nucleotides read TGTGCTAGCAGCTTAAGGCTAGAGGGTACGCAGTATTTT.